The 11 T cell receptor beta chains presented below share a single source sample, sequenced in a study of molecular identifiers for immune sequencing clone quantification. TCRdb redid the calling of the PCR reads with MiXCR, one entry per CDR3 protein. The table includes hundreds of thousands of distinct CDR3 sequences, roughly a quarter detected once. The sequenced material came from naive CD8+ T cells from blood, with Jurkat cell RNA spiked in. Subset given: FACS-sorted CD8+CD4-CCR7+CD45RA+ naive T cells. The receptors here all came from a human donor in good health. Some libraries in this study had Jurkat cell RNA spiked in.

This clonotype was counted a few times. This chain joins TRBV2 and TRBJ2-7; a possible D gene is TRBD1 (5 bases). V gave up 10 bases and J gave up 0 bases, with 16 bases separating them. The CDR3 is 14 residues long. Per the germline V gene, CDR1 is SNHLY and CDR2 is FYNNEI. The CDR3 is CAIVDRHDSYEQYF. DNA for the CDR3: TGTGCCATCGTAGACAGACACGACTCCTACGAGCAGTACTTC.

This clonotype appeared a few times. V is TRBV7-8 and J is TRBJ2-3; 9 nucleotides align to TRBD1. Germline assignment: CDR1 SGHVS and CDR2 FQNEAQ. This CDR3 has 15 residues. V gave up 3 bases and J gave up 5 bases; unmatched junction bases: 6. The chain's CDR3 is CASSFGTGRLDTQYF. As DNA, the CDR3 is TGTGCCAGCAGCTTCGGGACAGGGCGTTTAGATACGCAGTATTTT.

The V and J genes are TRBV12-3 or TRBV12-4 and TRBJ2-5; unclear D gene. The CDR3 consists of 11 residues. V was cut by 5 bases and J by 9 bases, with 10 bases left in between. CDR3 in DNA: TGTGCCAGCAGTAGTATGGCGGCCCAGTACTTC. The encoded protein is CASSSMAAQYF.

The chain couples TRBV9 to TRBJ2-3; D uncertain. The CDR3 is made up of 13 amino acids. V lost 4 bases to trimming and J lost 6 bases, with 12 bases between them. In germline, CDR1 is SGDLS, CDR2 YYNGEE. DNA for the CDR3: TGTGCCAGCAGCTCGCCCCTCGGTGATACGCAGTATTTT. It codes for CASSSPLGDTQYF.

This chain uses TRBV19 with TRBJ1-4; D remains ambiguous. Trimming stripped 0 bases from V and 9 bases from J, with 8 bases between. This CDR3 comprises 13 residues. The germline V gene has CDR1 LNHDA and CDR2 SQIVND (reference sequence). CDR3 sequence (DNA): TGTGCCAGTAGTATAGATATGGGTCAAAAACTGTTTTTT. Protein product: CASSIDMGQKLFF.

This clonotype was recorded at least ten times. An end of the junction differs from the germline gene, which may be a read error. The V and J genes are TRBV9 and TRBJ2-5; 8 nucleotides align to TRBD2. CDR1 and CDR2 from the germline V gene are SGDLS and YYNGEE. The length of the CDR3 is 14 residues. As DNA, the CDR3 is TGTGCCAGCAGCGCTGGTTCTAGCGGGCAGATCGGGGGCTTC. This translates into CASSAGSSGQIGGF.

This sequence joins TRBV4-3 and TRBJ2-2; D remains ambiguous. Trimming pared 8 bases from V and 2 bases from J, leaving 12 bases between. From germline, CDR1 is LGHNA and CDR2 YSLEER. This CDR3 spans 14 amino acids. CDR3 sequence: CASSFRPNTGELFF. CDR3 sequence (DNA): TGCGCCAGCTCCTTTAGGCCTAACACCGGGGAGCTGTTTTTT.

In its sample, this clonotype was seen many times. The chain carries TRBV29-1 and TRBJ1-2; no clear D. V gave up 4 bases and J gave up 4 bases, with 16 bases separating them. The CDR3 runs to 14 residues. The V gene's germline CDR1 is SQVTM and CDR2 ANQGSEA. CDR3 sequence: CSVGSPDGSYGYTF. In DNA form, the CDR3 reads TGCAGCGTTGGTTCACCGGACGGTAGCTATGGCTACACCTTC.

The chain couples TRBV7-9 to TRBJ1-1; no clear D. This CDR3 region has 13 residues. V lost 3 bases and J lost 1, with 6 bases in between. Germline lookup yields CDR1 SEHNR and CDR2 FQNEAQ (reference sequence). The CDR3 bases are TGTGCCAGCAGCTTTCCGAAGAACACTGAAGCTTTCTTT. It yields the protein CASSFPKNTEAFF. The whole variable domain, filled in from reference TRBV7-9 and TRBJ1-1, reads DTGVSQNPRHKITKRGQNVTFRCDPISEHNRLYWYRQTLGQGPEFLTYFQNEAQLEKSRLLSDRFSAERPKGSFSTLEIQRTEQGDSAMYLCASSFPKNTEAFFGQGTRLTVV.

The chain uses TRBV4-1 and TRBJ2-7; 11 nucleotides line up with TRBD2. The CDR3 length is 17 residues. V shed 0 bases and J 5 bases; nucleotides not matched to a gene: 9. CDR1 is MGHRA and CDR2 is YSYEKL in the germline V gene. In DNA form, the CDR3 reads TGCGCCAGCAGCCAAGATCAACCGGGACTAGCGGTCCACGAGCAGTACTTC. It translates to CASSQDQPGLAVHEQYF.

V is TRBV6-6 and J is TRBJ2-1; a possible D gene is TRBD2 (7 bases). The length of the CDR3 is 16 residues. Per germline, CDR1 MNHNY and CDR2 SVGAGI (reference sequence). Trimming shortened V by 5 bases and J by 4 bases, and 18 bases separated the two germline ends. The CDR3 loop is CASSRDGGREYNEQFF. The CDR3 bases are TGTGCCAGCAGTCGTGACGGGGGGCGTGAGTACAATGAGCAGTTCTTC.